This T cell receptor beta chain was recovered during a study of blood T cell repertoires in COVID-19. The CDR3 runs 15 residues. The germline CDR1 and CDR2 sequences are KGHSH and LQKENI. V lost 3 bases to trimming and J lost 1 base, with 12 bases between them. The data were produced by immunoSEQ multiplex PCR, yet TCRdb's version contains in-frame clones alone and is incomplete. Here the sample spans some 120,000 clones, 90% being singletons. The material sequenced was peripheral blood. The chain is built from TRBV18 and TRBJ1-1, with a tentative D call TRBD1 (5 bases). This TCR derives from a human donor with active COVID-19. The donor label of this sample is uncertain. The CDR3 sequence is CASSPAATGNTEAFF. CDR3 DNA sequence: TGTGCCAGCTCACCCGCCGCCACAGGGAACACTGAAGCTTTCTTT.